Following are 12 T cell receptor beta chains from one sample sequenced in a study of blood T cell repertoires in COVID-19. This table comes from immunoSEQ multiplex PCR, and its TCRdb copy is limited to in-frame clones, with some not included. This sample has 77,000 or so clones, with 83% found just once. Material: peripheral blood. Every receptor here comes from a woman aged 55-70 years with acute or convalescent COVID-19.

V is TRBV3-1 (or the pseudogene TRBV3-2) and J is TRBJ2-3, with 8 bases that match TRBD2. J lost 1 base, V lost 7 bases, and 7 bases had no gene match. This CDR3 spans 15 amino acids. The germline CDR1 and CDR2 sequences are LGHDT and YNNKEL (reference sequence). This CDR3 is CASTLLSGGTDTQYF. CDR3 nucleotides: TGTGCCAGCACCTTGCTTAGCGGGGGCACAGATACGCAGTATTTT.

The V and J genes are TRBV7-2 and TRBJ2-1; 9 positions agree with TRBD1. V shed 4 bases, J shed 5 bases, and the junction held 9 bases outside the gene matches. Per the germline V gene, CDR1 is SGHTA and CDR2 is FQGNSA. The CDR3 sequence is 16 residues long. The CDR3 sequence: CASSWSQGARDNEQFF. The CDR3 bases are TGTGCCAGCAGCTGGTCACAGGGGGCGCGGGACAATGAGCAGTTCTTC.

This clone turned up a few times. The J gene is TRBJ1-2, the V gene TRBV6-5; 7 bases map to TRBD1. Germline V gene sequence: CDR1 MNHEY, CDR2 SVGAGI. CDR3 length: 15 amino acids. The J segment lost 1 base and the V segment lost 2 bases, leaving 4 bases of the junction unmatched. The CDR3 here is CASSYLQGDNYGYTF. The CDR3 bases are TGTGCCAGCAGTTACCTCCAGGGGGATAACTATGGCTACACCTTC.

The chain has TRBV10-3 and TRBJ1-1; D is perhaps TRBD1 (6 bases). There are 14 residues in the CDR3. Germline CDR1 reads ENHRY; CDR2 reads SYGVKD. V was clipped by 6 bases and J by 8 bases, with 19 bases between them. DNA of the CDR3: TGTGCCATCAGGGAGATGAGGACAGACCTGGAAGCTTTCTTT. Translation gives CAIREMRTDLEAFF.

V gene TRBV14 combines with J gene TRBJ2-2, with 7 bases that match TRBD1. CDR3 length equals 13 residues. Trimming cost V 4 bases and J 7 bases; bases outside gene matches: 3. CDR1 and CDR2 from the germline V gene are SGHDN and FVKESK. The CDR3 nucleotides are TGTGCCAGCAGCCGGAACAGGGGCGGGGAGCTGTTTTTT. It translates to CASSRNRGGELFF.

This chain uses TRBV19 with TRBJ2-6; D may be TRBD1 (8 bases). The CDR3 sequence is 15 residues long. With 8 bases removed from V and 2 bases from J, the gap between germline ends came to 13 bases. Per germline, CDR1 LNHDA and CDR2 SQIVND (reference sequence). CDR3 nucleotide sequence: TGTGCCAGTTCACAGGGGGGGACTGGGGCCAACGTCCTGACTTTC. Protein product: CASSQGGTGANVLTF.

The rearrangement uses TRBV18 and TRBJ1-1, with TRBD1 identical over 7 bases. The CDR3 runs to 15 residues. The germline V gene encodes CDR1 KGHSH and CDR2 LQKENI. V shed 4 bases, J shed 3 bases, and the junction held 8 bases outside the gene matches. The CDR3 here is CASSRDRAKYTEAFF. In DNA, the CDR3 is TGTGCCAGCTCACGCGACAGGGCAAAGTACACTGAAGCTTTCTTT. The full variable domain, completed using reference TRBV18 and TRBJ1-1, is NAGVMQNPRHLVRRRGQEARLRCSPMKGHSHVYWYRQLPEEGLKFMVYLQKENIIDESGMPKERFSAEFPKEGPSILRIQQVVRGDSAAYFCASSRDRAKYTEAFFGQGTRLTVV.

The chain carries TRBV19 and TRBJ1-2; TRBD1 matches 9 bases. The CDR3 runs to 16 residues. Trimming removed 2 bases from V and 2 bases from J; junction bases left unmatched: 6. Per germline, CDR1 LNHDA and CDR2 SQIVND (reference sequence). The CDR3 here is CASSIHGGQGNYGYTF. The CDR3 DNA reads TGTGCCAGTAGTATACACGGCGGACAGGGGAACTATGGCTACACCTTC.

The J gene is TRBJ1-1, the V gene TRBV5-5; tentatively, D is TRBD1 (5 bases). Germline assignment: CDR1 SGHKS and CDR2 YYEKEE (reference sequence). The CDR3 is 17 residues long. V dropped 3 bases and J dropped 0 bases, with 18 bases sitting between them. The CDR3 region is CASSSRGAAIMNTEAFF. The CDR3 nucleotides are TGTGCCAGCAGCTCCCGCGGGGCGGCCATCATGAACACTGAAGCTTTCTTT. The entire variable domain, with the rest obtained from reference TRBV5-5 and TRBJ1-1, is as follows: DAGVTQSPTHLIKTRGQQVTLRCSPISGHKSVSWYQQVLGQGPQFIFQYYEKEERGRGNFPDRFSARQFPNYSSELNVNALLLGDSALYLCASSSRGAAIMNTEAFFGQGTRLTVV.

The rearrangement joins TRBV2 to TRBJ2-2, with 10 positions matching TRBD1. CDR3 size: 14 residues. V lost 11 bases to trimming and J lost 5 bases; unmatched junction nucleotides: 8. Germline CDR1 and CDR2: SNHLY and FYNNEI. CDR3 DNA sequence: TGTGCCGGGGGACAGGGGACGGGAACCGGGGAGCTGTTTTTT. Its translation is CAGGQGTGTGELFF.

The chain joins TRBV6-5 to TRBJ2-1; TRBD2 is a possible D gene (6 bases). The germline V gene encodes CDR1 MNHEY and CDR2 SVGAGI. V was clipped by 7 bases and J by 8 bases, with 18 bases between them. The CDR3 contains 14 residues. The CDR3, as DNA: TGTGCCAGCAACCGTGGCACTAGCCAGGATGAGCAGTTCTTC. Encoded protein: CASNRGTSQDEQFF.

This chain uses TRBV10-3 with TRBJ1-4, with D unresolved. V shed 0 bases and J shed 7 bases, with 9 bases lying between them. The germline CDR1 and CDR2 sequences are ENHRY and SYGVKD. The CDR3 spans 14 residues. The CDR3 coding sequence is TGTGCCATCAGTGAGTCGCGGTATGGTGAAAAACTGTTTTTT. The encoded protein is CAISESRYGEKLFF.